A single sample gave rise to the 30 T cell receptor beta chains below, sequenced in a study of early T cells in non-severe SARS-CoV-2 infection. TCRdb independently ran MiXCR on the 5' RACE reads; one entry per CDR3 protein. The sample comprises about 80,000 distinct CDR3 sequences, approximately 15% of which are singletons, and approximately 2.6% rests with the top ten. Source material: whole blood. These receptors were taken from an adult who was a healthcare worker with PCR-confirmed SARS-CoV-2 infection or an uninfected control (not recorded which).

V is TRBV5-1 and J is TRBJ2-7; 10 positions agree with TRBD1. This CDR3 region has 15 residues. The ends lost 4 bases at V and 6 bases at J; junction bases unmatched: 10. CDR1 is SGHRS and CDR2 is YFSETQ in the germline V gene. In nucleotides, the CDR3 is TGCGCCAGCAGCCAATCGACAGGGGGCAATGGCGAGCAGTACTTC. Translation gives CASSQSTGGNGEQYF.

The chain couples TRBV7-9 to TRBJ2-1, with 10 bases aligning to TRBD1. J lost 8 bases, V lost 2 bases, and 6 bases had no gene match. The CDR3 consists of 15 residues. Per germline, CDR1 SEHNR and CDR2 FQNEAQ (reference sequence). DNA for the CDR3: TGTGCCAGCAGCTTATTGGGGACAGGGGTCGATGAGCAGTTCTTC. This codes for CASSLLGTGVDEQFF.

This clonotype was picked up a small number of times. A read error may account for a junction end that differs from germline. The chain employs TRBV6-6 and TRBJ2-7; D assignment may be TRBD1 or TRBD2 (6 bases each). The CDR3 covers 11 residues. Germline CDR1 and CDR2: MNHNY and SVGAGI (reference sequence). The CDR3 spells CASTNGGLLAF. CDR3 nucleotide sequence: TGTGCCAGCACCAACGGGGGCCTTCTAGCCTTC.

The V call is TRBV19, the J call TRBJ1-2; D may be TRBD1 (5 bases). In germline, CDR1 is LNHDA, CDR2 SQIVND (reference sequence). The length of the CDR3 is 16 residues. Trimming took 6 bases from V and 4 from J, leaving 21 bases between them. The CDR3 region is CASRPRGWGSGYGYTF. In DNA, the CDR3 is TGTGCCAGTAGGCCAAGAGGGTGGGGGTCGGGCTATGGCTACACCTTC.

Only a few counts were recorded for this clonotype. The chain joins TRBV12-3 or TRBV12-4 to TRBJ2-3; 10 positions agree with TRBD2. This CDR3 spans 17 amino acids. The ends lost 2 bases at V and 4 bases at J; junction bases unmatched: 9. The CDR3 loop is CASSLKISGRASDTQYF. The CDR3 DNA is TGTGCCAGCAGTTTAAAGATCAGCGGGAGGGCCTCAGATACGCAGTATTTT.

V is TRBV29-1 and J is TRBJ1-4; no firm D call. The CDR3 runs 11 residues. Germline CDR1 is SQVTM and CDR2 is ANQGSEA. The germline V and J ends were trimmed by 5 bases and 8 bases, with 9 bases remaining between them. In DNA form, the CDR3 reads TGCAGCGTTTCCTTGTGGGAAAAACTGTTTTTT. Translation gives CSVSLWEKLFF.

This clonotype was detected ten times or more. This sequence joins TRBV18 and TRBJ2-1; no definite D call. Germline CDR1 KGHSH, CDR2 LQKENI. V was shortened by 2 bases and J by 10 bases, with 9 bases between the two germline ends. The CDR3 contains 12 residues. CDR3 nucleotide sequence: TGTGCCAGCTCACCAGATCGGGCGGAGCAGTTCTTC. This encodes CASSPDRAEQFF. The variable domain in full, completed from reference TRBV18 and TRBJ2-1, reads NAGVMQNPRHLVRRRGQEARLRCSPMKGHSHVYWYRQLPEEGLKFMVYLQKENIIDESGMPKERFSAEFPKEGPSILRIQQVVRGDSAAYFCASSPDRAEQFFGPGTRLTVL.

The chain combines TRBV4-2 with TRBJ2-1, with 7 bases identical to TRBD1. Germline values: CDR1 LGHNA, CDR2 YNFKEQ. The CDR3 totals 16 residues. V was pared by 0 bases and J by 5 bases, with 7 bases of the junction left unmatched. Here the CDR3 DNA reads TGTGCCAGCAGCCAAGATAGGACAGGACCCCACAATGAGCAGTTCTTC. Protein: CASSQDRTGPHNEQFF.

This clonotype was recorded a few times. The chain combines TRBV29-1 with TRBJ2-1, with 9 positions matching TRBD2. The CDR3 has 12 amino acids. The germline V gene encodes CDR1 SQVTM and CDR2 ANQGSEA. Trimming at V came to 5 bases and at J to 13 bases, leaving 9 bases not matched to a gene. This CDR3 is CSVRTSVELQFF. In DNA form, the CDR3 reads TGCAGCGTTCGGACTAGCGTTGAACTTCAGTTCTTC.

The chain joins TRBV5-1 to TRBJ1-1; tentatively, D is TRBD1 (6 bases). The V and J ends lost 1 base and 0 bases respectively, with 10 bases between them. The CDR3 runs to 15 residues. Germline V CDR1 and CDR2: SGHRS, YFSETQ. The CDR3 DNA follows: TGCGCCAGCAGCTTGACAGGGTTTTTGAACACTGAAGCTTTCTTT. Its translation is CASSLTGFLNTEAFF.

This clonotype was seen more than once but under ten times. The chain joins TRBV10-2 to TRBJ2-1, with D unresolved. CDR3 length: 15 residues. In germline, CDR1 is WSHSY, CDR2 SAAADI. Trimming cost V 0 bases and J 6 bases, with 12 bases left between them. CDR3 sequence: CASSESFGWFNEQFF. Written as DNA, the CDR3 is TGCGCCAGCAGTGAGTCGTTCGGCTGGTTCAATGAGCAGTTCTTC.

This clonotype turned up a few times. This rearrangement joins TRBV20-1 to TRBJ2-4; 7 bases line up with TRBD1. J lost 7 bases, V lost 6 bases, and 9 bases had no gene match. Germline loops: CDR1 DFQATT, CDR2 SNEGSKA (reference sequence). This CDR3 has 13 amino acids. The CDR3 is CSAKGGVLNIQYF. Written as DNA, the CDR3 is TGCAGTGCCAAAGGGGGCGTCTTGAACATTCAGTACTTC.

Many counts were recorded for this clonotype. The chain joins TRBV6-5 to TRBJ1-1, with D maybe TRBD1 (5 bases). The germline gives CDR1 MNHEY, CDR2 SVGAGI. This CDR3 is 15 amino acids long. The V and J ends lost 8 bases and 1 base respectively, with 17 bases between them. CDR3 sequence reads: CASAPGAGRNTEAFF. In DNA form, the CDR3 reads TGTGCCAGCGCTCCTGGGGCAGGGAGGAACACTGAAGCTTTCTTT.

This clonotype has only a few counts. The rearrangement joins TRBV5-4 to TRBJ2-3; no firm D call. V was trimmed by 1 base and J by 3 bases, leaving 18 bases between them. The germline CDR1 and CDR2 sequences are SGHNT and YYREEE (reference sequence). This CDR3 contains 17 residues. The CDR3: CASSLPTTGLGTDTQYF. As DNA, the CDR3 is TGTGCCAGCAGCTTGCCCACGACGGGTCTAGGTACAGATACGCAGTATTTT.

V and J are TRBV11-2 and TRBJ2-7, with 8 bases that match TRBD1. Germline CDR1 and CDR2: SGHAT and FQNNGV. There are 15 residues in the CDR3. V shed 2 bases, J shed 6 bases, and the junction held 9 bases outside the gene matches. CDR3 coding DNA: TGTGCCAGCAGCTTACTACAGGGACAGGTAGTCGAGCAGTACTTC. It is translated as CASSLLQGQVVEQYF.

This clonotype was seen more than once but under ten times. The rearrangement uses TRBV12-3 or TRBV12-4 and TRBJ2-1; 7 nucleotides line up with TRBD2. This CDR3 is 13 amino acids long. V was clipped by 3 bases and J by 10 bases; unmatched bases: 6. Here the CDR3 reads CASSLGGVGEQFF. DNA of the CDR3: TGTGCCAGCAGTTTGGGAGGGGTGGGCGAGCAGTTCTTC.

Here the CDR3 reads CASSTRTVGGNTIYF. Written as DNA, the CDR3 is TGTGCCAGCAGCACAAGGACAGTCGGTGGAAACACCATATATTTT. This chain connects TRBV7-9 to TRBJ1-3; perhaps TRBD1 as D (6 bases). CDR3 size: 15 residues. V was cut by 5 bases and J by 3 bases, with 14 bases left in between. The V gene's germline CDR1 is SEHNR and CDR2 FQNEAQ (reference sequence).

The table lists this clonotype with many counts. The chain carries TRBV29-1 and TRBJ2-1, with a weak D call TRBD1 (6 bases). Germline V gene lookup returns CDR1 SQVTM and CDR2 ANQGSEA. This CDR3 spans 11 amino acids. Here the CDR3 DNA reads TGCACCACTCGAGGGGGTAATGAGCAGTTCTTC. Amino acids: CTTRGGNEQFF.

The chain links TRBV30 to TRBJ2-5; D is perhaps TRBD1 (5 bases). The CDR3 runs 13 residues. Trimming removed 3 bases from V and 9 bases from J, with 17 bases in between. Germline CDR1 GTSNPN, CDR2 SVGIG (reference sequence). CDR3 sequence: CAWSVSPKGAQYF. Here the CDR3 DNA reads TGTGCCTGGAGCGTTTCCCCCAAAGGGGCCCAGTACTTC.

This clonotype has more than one count but fewer than ten. This chain links TRBV10-3 with TRBJ2-3; D not certain. The CDR3 runs 12 residues. CDR1 and CDR2 from the germline V gene are ENHRY and SYGVKD. V gave up 0 bases and J gave up 6 bases, with 4 bases separating them. The CDR3 loop is CAISESMDTQYF. The CDR3 DNA reads as TGTGCCATCAGTGAGTCGATGGATACGCAGTATTTT.

The chain joins TRBV18 to TRBJ2-4; D is unresolved. The CDR3 is 15 amino acids. The V end was cut by 3 bases, the J end by 5 bases, with 14 bases between. The germline CDR1 and CDR2 sequences are KGHSH and LQKENI. CDR3 coding DNA: TGTGCCAGCTCACCTCCTTCTGCCAAGGAAAACATTCAGTACTTC. Translating gives CASSPPSAKENIQYF.

This clonotype was observed at least ten times. The rearrangement joins TRBV20-1 to TRBJ2-5; 10 positions match TRBD2. The CDR3 is 16 residues long. The V gene's germline CDR1 is DFQATT and CDR2 SNEGSKA (reference sequence). V lost 0 bases and J lost 5; bases outside the gene matches: 9. CDR3 nucleotides: TGCAGTGCTAGAGATCTACTAGCGGGACCCCCTGAGACCCAGTACTTC. Amino acids: CSARDLLAGPPETQYF.

In its sample, this clonotype was seen a few times. The CDR3 is CASSAVLAGGRYNEQFF. In nucleotides, the CDR3 is TGTGCCAGCAGCGCGGTCCTAGCGGGGGGCCGCTACAATGAGCAGTTCTTC. J is TRBJ2-1 and V is TRBV11-2; 11 nucleotides agree with TRBD2. V lost 5 bases, J lost 3 bases, and 9 bases stayed unmatched. The length of the CDR3 is 17 residues. Germline CDR1 is SGHAT and CDR2 is FQNNGV.

The V call is TRBV29-1, the J call TRBJ1-5, with 8 bases identical to TRBD1. This CDR3 has 14 residues. V shed 4 bases, J shed 4 bases, and the junction held 6 bases outside the gene matches. Germline lookup yields CDR1 SQVTM and CDR2 ANQGSEA. The chain's CDR3 is CSVGLQGGNQPQHF. In DNA form, the CDR3 reads TGCAGCGTTGGGCTACAGGGGGGGAATCAGCCCCAGCATTTT.

This clonotype occurred a few times. The V call is TRBV6-5, the J call TRBJ2-7; D is unclear. Trimming cost V 6 bases and J 0 bases, with 12 bases left between them. The CDR3 length is 14 residues. Germline V lookup: CDR1 MNHEY, CDR2 SVGAGI. The CDR3: CASSLTTNSYEQYF. CDR3 coding DNA: TGTGCCAGCAGCCTCACCACTAACTCCTACGAGCAGTACTTC.

CDR3 DNA: TGTGCCATCAGGATAGGACCCGGACAGAATGAAAAACTGTTTTTT. It codes for CAIRIGPGQNEKLFF. The chain is built from TRBV10-3 and TRBJ1-4, with D perhaps matching TRBD1 (6 bases). CDR3 size: 15 residues. Germline V gene lookup returns CDR1 ENHRY and CDR2 SYGVKD. V was cut by 6 bases and J by 5 bases, with 16 bases left in between.

The chain recombines TRBV30 with TRBJ2-1; tentative D call: TRBD2 (5 bases). There are 14 residues in the CDR3. Trimming removed 4 bases at V and 6 bases at J, with 16 bases between. Germline CDR1 and CDR2: GTSNPN and SVGIG (reference sequence). CDR3 region: CAWTSPGIPNEQFF. The CDR3 bases are TGTGCCTGGACCTCTCCCGGGATTCCCAATGAGCAGTTCTTC.

This chain joins TRBV29-1 and TRBJ2-3; 11 nucleotides align to TRBD2. The germline CDR1 and CDR2 sequences are SQVTM and ANQGSEA. Unmatched junction bases numbered 6, after V lost 4 bases and J lost 6 bases. The CDR3 is 14 amino acids. The chain's CDR3 is CSVGLAGGGDTQYF. The CDR3 DNA sequence: TGCAGCGTTGGGCTAGCGGGAGGTGGGGATACGCAGTATTTT.

This clonotype has just a few counts. The V call is TRBV7-9, the J call TRBJ2-1, with D unclear. The CDR3 has 10 amino acids. Trimming left V 5 bases short and J 9 bases short, with 5 bases between. Germline V gives CDR1 SEHNR, CDR2 FQNEAQ (reference sequence). This CDR3 is CASSNGEQFF. The CDR3 bases are TGTGCCAGCAGCAATGGTGAGCAGTTCTTC.

The chain recombines TRBV7-3 with TRBJ2-1, with 8 bases that match TRBD1. With 5 bases clipped from V and 4 bases from J, the junction kept 4 bases outside the gene matches. This CDR3 is built from 14 residues. CDR1 and CDR2 (germline): SGHTA, FQGTGA. The CDR3 nucleotides read TGTGCCAGCAGCCCGGACAGGGTTTACAATGAGCAGTTCTTC. The encoded protein is CASSPDRVYNEQFF.